This is a list of T cell receptor beta chains from one sample in a study of shared clonotypes between healthy human individuals. Generated by immunoSEQ multiplex PCR, the TCRdb table keeps only in-frame clones and is missing some. The table has over a million clones, more than 75% seen once. Sequencing was done on a sample of memory CD4+ T cells from PBMCs. Receptor source: a man aged 18-30 years in good health. Some clones in this sample may be carry-over from other donors' samples. The conserved cysteine and the conserved F or W are not part of the CDR3 here. D genes are given only for firm matches.

v_call d_call cdr3_aa
TRBV11-2 TRBD2 ASSSSSGTSDHNEQF
TRBV7-2 . ASSFRGGQPQH
TRBV6-5 TRBD2 ASRPGTSGSSEQY
TRBV6-6 . ASSIQSEQF
TRBV6-1 . ASRWSGANVLT
TRBV7-3 . ASSPDRGHGTSGLEQETQY
TRBV29-1 TRBD2 SVTGLALGGDTQY
TRBV11-2 . ASSEDYEQY
TRBV11-2 . ASTYRGYNEQF
TRBV4-1 TRBD2 ASSQPSGSIGNEQF
TRBV10-1 . ASSGPNQTETQY
TRBV5-4 . ASTLFGDSNQPQH
TRBV20-1 . SATREYEQY